This is a list of T cell receptor beta chains from one sample in a study of lymphopenia after photon versus proton radiotherapy. Sequencing was performed with immunoSEQ multiplex PCR; in TCRdb, only in-frame clones are kept and a portion is missing. This table holds approximately 29,000 clones, 84% found once. This material consisted of peripheral blood, taken from a patient treated with proton-based radiotherapy. These receptors came from a woman aged 70-85 years with pancreatic cancer. CDR3s include the opening cysteine and the closing phenylalanine or tryptophan. A D gene is named only where the DNA matches it firmly. The size entry is marked missing in some rows and otherwise reads once, few, many or a size class.

NA	TRBJ2-2	TRBV5-4	NA	CASRDHQNTGELFF	TGTGCCAGCCGGGACCACCAAAACACCGGGGAGCTGTTTTTT
NA	TRBJ2-3	TRBV5-1	NA	CASSLAPTDTQYF	TGCGCCAGCAGCTTGGCCCCAACAGATACGCAGTATTTT
NA	TRBJ2-1	TRBV27	NA	CASTLGGMSYNEQFF	TGTGCCAGCACCCTTGGCGGGATGTCCTACAATGAGCAGTTCTTC
once	TRBJ2-1	TRBV7-3	TRBD1	CASSLRGSGTGEKDEQFF	TGTGCCAGCAGCTTAAGGGGATCGGGGACAGGGGAAAAAGATGAGCAGTTCTTC
NA	TRBJ2-1	TRBV5-1	TRBD1	CASSRDRGSNEQFF	TGCGCCAGCAGCCGGGACAGGGGGAGCAATGAGCAGTTCTTC
NA	TRBJ1-6	TRBV5-5	NA	CASSLWASGASNSPLHF	TGTGCCAGCAGCTTGTGGGCATCGGGAGCCAGCAATTCACCCCTCCACTTT
NA	TRBJ2-7	TRBV30	TRBD1	CAWQDRDEQYF	TGTGCCTGGCAGGACAGGGACGAGCAGTACTTC
NA	TRBJ1-1	TRBV27	TRBD1	CASSLGARGLNTEAFF	TGTGCCAGCAGTTTAGGGGCCAGGGGGTTGAACACTGAAGCTTTCTTT
NA	TRBJ2-2	TRBV7-8	NA	CASSLATTAGELFF	TGTGCCAGCAGCTTAGCTACGACAGCCGGGGAGCTGTTTTTT
NA	TRBJ1-5	TRBV10-1	NA	CASSTQPVYNQPQHF	TGCGCCAGCAGTACCCAACCTGTTTACAATCAGCCCCAGCATTTT
few	TRBJ2-7	TRBV29-1	NA	CSVGRSLTYEQYF	TGCAGCGTTGGCAGGTCCCTGACCTACGAGCAGTACTTC
NA	TRBJ2-3	TRBV18	NA	CASSDTVGGSSDTQYF	TGTGCCAGCTCCGACACTGTCGGAGGGAGCTCAGATACGCAGTATTTT
NA	TRBJ2-7	TRBV5-6	NA	CASSLEGLRYEQYF	TGTGCCAGCAGCTTGGAGGGGCTACGCTACGAGCAGTACTTC
NA	TRBJ2-3	TRBV27	TRBD2	CASSLIAGGPTDTQYF	TGTGCCAGCAGTTTGATAGCGGGAGGGCCTACAGATACGCAGTATTTT